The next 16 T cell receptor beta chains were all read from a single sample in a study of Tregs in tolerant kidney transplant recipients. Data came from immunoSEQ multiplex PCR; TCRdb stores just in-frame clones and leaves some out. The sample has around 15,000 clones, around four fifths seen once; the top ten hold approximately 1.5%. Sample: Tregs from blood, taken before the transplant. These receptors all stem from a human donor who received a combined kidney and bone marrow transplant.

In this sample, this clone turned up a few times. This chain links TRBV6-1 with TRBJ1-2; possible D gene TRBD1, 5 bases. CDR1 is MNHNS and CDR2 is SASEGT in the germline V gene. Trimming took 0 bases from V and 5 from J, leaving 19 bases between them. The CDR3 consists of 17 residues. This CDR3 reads CASSEASVAGGWYGYTF. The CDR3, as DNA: TGTGCCAGCAGTGAAGCTTCGGTTGCGGGGGGTTGGTATGGCTACACCTTC.

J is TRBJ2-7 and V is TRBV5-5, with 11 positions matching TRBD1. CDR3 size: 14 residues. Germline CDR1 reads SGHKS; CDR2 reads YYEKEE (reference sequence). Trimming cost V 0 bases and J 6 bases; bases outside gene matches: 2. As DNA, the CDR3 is TGTGCCAGCAGCTTGGGGACAGGGGGCAGCGAGCAGTACTTC. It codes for CASSLGTGGSEQYF.

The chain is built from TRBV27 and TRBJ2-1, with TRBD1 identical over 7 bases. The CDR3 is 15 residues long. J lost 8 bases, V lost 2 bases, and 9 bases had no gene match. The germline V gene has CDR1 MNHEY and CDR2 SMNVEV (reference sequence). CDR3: CASSLVGTAAHEQFF. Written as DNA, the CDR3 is TGTGCCAGCAGTTTAGTTGGGACAGCAGCGCATGAGCAGTTCTTC.

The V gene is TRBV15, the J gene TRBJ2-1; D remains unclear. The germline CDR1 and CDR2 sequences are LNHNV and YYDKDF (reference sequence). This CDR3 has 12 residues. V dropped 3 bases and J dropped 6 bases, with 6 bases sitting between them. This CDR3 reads CATSRSVNEQFF. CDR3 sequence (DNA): TGTGCCACCAGCAGGTCGGTCAATGAGCAGTTCTTC.

The CDR3 coding sequence is TGTGCCAGCATGGAGACAGAAGCCAAAAACATTCAGTACTTC. Protein sequence: CASMETEAKNIQYF. This rearrangement joins TRBV2 to TRBJ2-4, with D possibly being TRBD1 (5 bases). Trimming cost V 7 bases and J 0 bases, with 10 bases left between them. This CDR3 is built from 14 residues. CDR1 SNHLY and CDR2 FYNNEI come from the germline V gene.

CDR3 sequence (DNA): TGTGCCAGCAGCTTTCGGACAGATACGCAGTATTTT. Its translation is CASSFRTDTQYF. This chain uses TRBV7-9 with TRBJ2-3; D is undetermined. Per the germline V gene, CDR1 is SEHNR and CDR2 is FQNEAQ (reference sequence). This CDR3 is built from 12 residues. V lost 3 bases and J lost 3, with 4 bases in between.

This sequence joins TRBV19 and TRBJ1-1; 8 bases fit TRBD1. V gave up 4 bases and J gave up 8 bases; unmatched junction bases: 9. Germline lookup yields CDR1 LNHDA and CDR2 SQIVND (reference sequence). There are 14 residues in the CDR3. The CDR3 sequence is CASSTQQGAREAFF. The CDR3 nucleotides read TGTGCCAGTAGTACCCAGCAGGGGGCACGAGAAGCTTTCTTT.

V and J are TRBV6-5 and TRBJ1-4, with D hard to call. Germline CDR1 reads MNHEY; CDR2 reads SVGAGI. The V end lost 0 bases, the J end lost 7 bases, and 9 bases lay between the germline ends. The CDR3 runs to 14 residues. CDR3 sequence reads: CASSYSPGVEKLFF. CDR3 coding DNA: TGTGCCAGCAGTTACTCCCCGGGAGTTGAAAAACTGTTTTTT.

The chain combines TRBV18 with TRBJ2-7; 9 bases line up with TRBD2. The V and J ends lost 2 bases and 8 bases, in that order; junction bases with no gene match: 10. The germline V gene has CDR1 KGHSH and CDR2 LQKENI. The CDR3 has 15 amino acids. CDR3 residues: CASSPGGTSPFQQYF. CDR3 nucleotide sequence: TGTGCCAGCTCACCAGGAGGGACTAGCCCCTTCCAGCAGTACTTC.

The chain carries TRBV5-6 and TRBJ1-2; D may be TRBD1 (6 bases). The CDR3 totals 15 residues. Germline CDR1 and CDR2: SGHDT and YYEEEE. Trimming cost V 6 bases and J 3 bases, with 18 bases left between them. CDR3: CASTPQGRGYYGYTF. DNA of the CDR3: TGTGCCAGCACCCCACAGGGTCGGGGCTACTATGGCTACACCTTC.

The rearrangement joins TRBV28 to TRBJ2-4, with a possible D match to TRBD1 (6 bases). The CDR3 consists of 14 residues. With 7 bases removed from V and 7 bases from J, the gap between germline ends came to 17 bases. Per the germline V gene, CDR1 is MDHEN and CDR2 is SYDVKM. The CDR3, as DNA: TGTGCCAGCACAGCCGGTACAGGGCGGAACATTCAGTACTTC. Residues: CASTAGTGRNIQYF.

CDR3 sequence reads: CASSLTGALAKNIQYF. The CDR3, as DNA: TGTGCCAGCTCACTTACAGGAGCGTTAGCCAAAAACATTCAGTACTTC. V and J are TRBV18 and TRBJ2-4; D might be TRBD1 (5 bases). The CDR3 runs to 16 residues. The V gene's germline CDR1 is KGHSH and CDR2 LQKENI. V shed 4 bases and J shed 0 bases, with 13 bases lying between them.

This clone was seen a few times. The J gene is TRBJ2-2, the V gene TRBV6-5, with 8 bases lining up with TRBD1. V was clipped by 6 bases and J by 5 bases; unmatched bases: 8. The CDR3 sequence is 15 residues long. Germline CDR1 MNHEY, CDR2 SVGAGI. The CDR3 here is CASRQPGQGTGELFF. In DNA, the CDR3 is TGTGCCAGCAGACAGCCCGGACAGGGTACCGGGGAGCTGTTTTTT.

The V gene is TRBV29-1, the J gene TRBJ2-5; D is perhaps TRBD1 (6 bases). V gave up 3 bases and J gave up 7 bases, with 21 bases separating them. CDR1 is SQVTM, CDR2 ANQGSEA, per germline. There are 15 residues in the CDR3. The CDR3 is CSVDDIPGQLRTQYF. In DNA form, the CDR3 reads TGCAGCGTTGATGATATACCGGGACAATTGAGGACCCAGTACTTC. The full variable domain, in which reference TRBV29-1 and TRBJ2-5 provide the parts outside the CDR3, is SAVISQKPSRDICQRGTSLTIQCQVDSQVTMMFWYRQQPGQSLTLIATANQGSEATYESGFVIDKFPISRPNLTFSTLTVSNMSPEDSSIYLCSVDDIPGQLRTQYFGPGTRLLVL.

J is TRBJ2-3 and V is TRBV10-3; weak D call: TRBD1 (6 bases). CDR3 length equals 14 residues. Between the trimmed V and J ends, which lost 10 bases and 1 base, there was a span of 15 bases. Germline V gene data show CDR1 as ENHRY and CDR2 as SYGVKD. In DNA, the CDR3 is TGTGCCACTCACGGGGCAGGGGGCACAGATACGCAGTATTTT. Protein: CATHGAGGTDTQYF.

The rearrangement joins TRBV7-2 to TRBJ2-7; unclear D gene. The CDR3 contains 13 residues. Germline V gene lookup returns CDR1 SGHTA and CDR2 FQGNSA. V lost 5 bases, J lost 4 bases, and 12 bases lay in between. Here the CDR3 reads CASSNPVLYEQYF. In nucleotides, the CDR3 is TGTGCCAGCAGCAATCCCGTCCTTTACGAGCAGTACTTC. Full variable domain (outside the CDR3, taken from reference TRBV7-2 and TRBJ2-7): GAGVSQSPSNKVTEKGKDVELRCDPISGHTALYWYRQSLGQGLEFLIYFQGNSAPDKSGLPSDRFSAERTGGSVSTLTIQRTQQEDSAVYLCASSNPVLYEQYFGPGTRLTVT.